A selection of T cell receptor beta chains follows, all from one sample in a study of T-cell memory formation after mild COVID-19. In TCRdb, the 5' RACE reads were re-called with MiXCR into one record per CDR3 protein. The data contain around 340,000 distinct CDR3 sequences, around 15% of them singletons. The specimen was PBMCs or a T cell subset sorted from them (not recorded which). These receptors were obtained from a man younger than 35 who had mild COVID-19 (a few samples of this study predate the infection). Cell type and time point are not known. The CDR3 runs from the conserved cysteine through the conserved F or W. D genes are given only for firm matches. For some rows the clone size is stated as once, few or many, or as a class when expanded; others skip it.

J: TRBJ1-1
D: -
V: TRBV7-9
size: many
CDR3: CASSLALGGLTEAFF
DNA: TGTGCCAGCAGCTTAGCGTTGGGGGGCCTCACTGAAGCTTTCTTT

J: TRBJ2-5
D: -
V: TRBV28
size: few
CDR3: CASGGIPLGAQYF
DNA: TGTGCCAGCGGCGGAATACCCCTAGGGGCCCAGTACTTC

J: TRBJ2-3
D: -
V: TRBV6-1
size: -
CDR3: CASSEAYTQYF
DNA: TGTGCCAGCAGTGAGGCCTATACGCAGTATTTT

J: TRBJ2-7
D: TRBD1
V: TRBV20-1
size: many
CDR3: CSARAQGAKYEQYF
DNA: TGCAGTGCTAGAGCCCAGGGGGCGAAATACGAGCAGTACTTC

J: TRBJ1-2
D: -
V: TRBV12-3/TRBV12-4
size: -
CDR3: CASSPTGLGYGYTF
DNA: TGTGCCAGCAGTCCCACAGGGCTCGGCTATGGCTACACCTTC

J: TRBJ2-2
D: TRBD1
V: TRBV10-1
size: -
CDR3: CASSSTGMNTGELFF
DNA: TGCGCCAGCAGTTCGACAGGGATGAACACCGGGGAGCTGTTTTTT

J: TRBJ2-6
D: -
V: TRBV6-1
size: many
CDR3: CASSGLAGANVLTF
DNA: TGTGCCAGCAGTGGACTAGCTGGGGCCAACGTCCTGACTTTC

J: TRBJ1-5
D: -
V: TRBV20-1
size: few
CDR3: CSPYGPGSEPQHF
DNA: TGCAGCCCCTACGGGCCGGGTTCGGAGCCCCAGCATTTT

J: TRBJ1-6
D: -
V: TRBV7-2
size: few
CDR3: CASGGGTLHF
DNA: TGTGCCAGTGGGGGGGGGACCCTCCACTTT

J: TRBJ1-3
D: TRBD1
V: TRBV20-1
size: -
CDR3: CSASDDRGPGNTIYF
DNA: TGCAGTGCTAGCGACGACAGGGGACCTGGAAACACCATATATTTT

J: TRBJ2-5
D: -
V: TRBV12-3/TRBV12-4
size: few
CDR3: CASSLADGTQYF
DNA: TGTGCCAGCAGTTTAGCCGACGGGACCCAGTACTTC

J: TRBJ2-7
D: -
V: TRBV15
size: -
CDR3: CATSNVQFYEQYF
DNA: TGTGCCACCAGCAACGTACAGTTCTACGAGCAGTACTTC

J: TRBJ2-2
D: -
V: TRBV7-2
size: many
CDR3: CASSVVYTGELFF
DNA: TGTGCCAGCAGCGTTGTATACACCGGGGAGCTGTTTTTT

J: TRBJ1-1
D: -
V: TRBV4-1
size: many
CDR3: CASSQEGRGGSTEAFF
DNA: TGCGCCAGCAGCCAAGAGGGCCGGGGTGGGAGCACTGAAGCTTTCTTT

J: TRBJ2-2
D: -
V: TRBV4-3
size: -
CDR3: CASSQGVITNTGELFF
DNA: TGCGCCAGCAGCCAAGGAGTGATAACGAACACCGGGGAGCTGTTTTTT

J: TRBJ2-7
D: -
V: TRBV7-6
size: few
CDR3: CASSLGAGRTSEQYF
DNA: TGTGCCAGCAGCTTAGGGGCAGGCCGCACGTCCGAGCAGTACTTC

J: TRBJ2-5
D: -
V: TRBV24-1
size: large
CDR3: CATSDAGEGRETQYF
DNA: TGTGCCACCAGTGATGCAGGGGAGGGTCGGGAGACCCAGTACTTC

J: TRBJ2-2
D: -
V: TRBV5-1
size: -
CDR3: CASSLTGPDTGELFF
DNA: TGCGCCAGCAGCTTGACAGGGCCGGACACCGGGGAGCTGTTTTTT

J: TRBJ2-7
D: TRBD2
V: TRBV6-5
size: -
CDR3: CASSYGAGGYEQYF
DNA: TGTGCCAGCAGTTACGGCGCGGGGGGCTACGAGCAGTACTTC

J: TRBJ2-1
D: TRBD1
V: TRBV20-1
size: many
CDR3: CSASSPRDRESSEQFF
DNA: TGCAGTGCTAGCTCCCCGAGGGACAGGGAGTCTAGTGAGCAGTTCTTC

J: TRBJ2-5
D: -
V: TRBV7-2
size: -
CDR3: CASSLTAGETQYF
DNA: TGTGCCAGCAGCTTAACGGCGGGGGAGACCCAGTACTTC

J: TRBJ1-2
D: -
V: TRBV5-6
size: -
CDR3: CASSSPGAGPNYGYTF
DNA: TGTGCCAGCAGCTCCCCCGGGGCGGGGCCGAACTATGGCTACACCTTC

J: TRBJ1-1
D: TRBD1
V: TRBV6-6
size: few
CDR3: CASSRDRARTEAFF
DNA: TGTGCCAGCAGCAGGGACAGGGCGAGGACTGAAGCTTTCTTT

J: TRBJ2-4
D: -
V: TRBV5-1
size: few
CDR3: CASSFVSGGEDRTKNIQYF
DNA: TGCGCCAGCAGCTTTGTGAGTGGAGGGGAAGATAGGACCAAAAACATTCAGTACTTC

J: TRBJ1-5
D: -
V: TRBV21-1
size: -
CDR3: CASPIRDRAAQPQHF
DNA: TGTGCCAGCCCAATCAGGGACCGGGCGGCTCAGCCCCAGCATTTT

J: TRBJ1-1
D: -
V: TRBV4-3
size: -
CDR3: CASSQGSRNTEAFF
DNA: TGCGCCAGCAGCCAAGGATCGCGGAACACTGAAGCTTTCTTT

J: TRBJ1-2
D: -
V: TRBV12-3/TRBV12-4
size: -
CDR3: CASSWRDYGYTF
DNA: TGTGCCAGCAGTTGGAGGGACTATGGCTACACCTTC

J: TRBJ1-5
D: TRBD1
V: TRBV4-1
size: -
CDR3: CASSHGTGSQPQHF
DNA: TGCGCCAGCAGCCATGGGACAGGGAGCCAGCCCCAGCATTTT

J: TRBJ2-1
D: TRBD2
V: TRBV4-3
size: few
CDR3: CASSQEGLAGSYNEQFF
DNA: TGCGCCAGCAGCCAAGAAGGACTAGCGGGCTCCTACAATGAGCAGTTCTTC

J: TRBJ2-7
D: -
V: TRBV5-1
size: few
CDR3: CASSLADEQYF
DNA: TGCGCCAGCAGCTTGGCGGACGAGCAGTACTTC

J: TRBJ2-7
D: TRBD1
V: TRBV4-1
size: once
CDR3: CASSQVRMGTGVPEQYF
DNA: TGCGCCAGCAGCCAGGTTAGGATGGGGACAGGGGTCCCCGAGCAGTACTTC

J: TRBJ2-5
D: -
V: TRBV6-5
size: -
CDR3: CASSYSNQGPGETQYF
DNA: TGTGCCAGCAGTTACTCGAATCAGGGTCCGGGTGAGACCCAGTACTTC

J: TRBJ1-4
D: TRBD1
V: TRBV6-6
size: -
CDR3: CASRLTGGATNEKLFF
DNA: TGTGCCAGCAGACTTACAGGGGGGGCAACTAATGAAAAACTGTTTTTT

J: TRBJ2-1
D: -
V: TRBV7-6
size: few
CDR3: CASSLAGWGNEQFF
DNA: TGTGCCAGCAGCTTAGCGGGGTGGGGCAATGAGCAGTTCTTC

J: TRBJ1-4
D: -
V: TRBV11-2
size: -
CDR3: CASSRLGNEKLFF
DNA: TGTGCCAGCAGCCGTTTAGGAAATGAAAAACTGTTTTTT

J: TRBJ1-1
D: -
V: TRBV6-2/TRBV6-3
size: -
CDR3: CASSYSFSLNRDTEAFF
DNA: TGTGCCAGCAGTTACTCGTTTAGTCTCAACCGGGACACTGAAGCTTTCTTT

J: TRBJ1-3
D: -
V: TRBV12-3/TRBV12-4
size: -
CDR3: CAGTVNTIYF
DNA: TGTGCCGGCACAGTAAACACCATATATTTT